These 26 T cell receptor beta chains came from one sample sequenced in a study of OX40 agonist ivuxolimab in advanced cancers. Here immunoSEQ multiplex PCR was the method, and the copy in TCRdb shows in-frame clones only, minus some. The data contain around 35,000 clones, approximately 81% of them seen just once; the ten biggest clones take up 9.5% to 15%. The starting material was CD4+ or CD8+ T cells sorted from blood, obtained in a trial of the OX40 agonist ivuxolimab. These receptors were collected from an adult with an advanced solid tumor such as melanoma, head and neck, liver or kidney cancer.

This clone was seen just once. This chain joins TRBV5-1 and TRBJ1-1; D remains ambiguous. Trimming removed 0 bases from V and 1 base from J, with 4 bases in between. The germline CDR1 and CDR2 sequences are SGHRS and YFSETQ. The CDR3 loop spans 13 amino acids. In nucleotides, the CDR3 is TGCGCCAGCAGCTTGGAGTGGAACACTGAAGCTTTCTTT. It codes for CASSLEWNTEAFF.

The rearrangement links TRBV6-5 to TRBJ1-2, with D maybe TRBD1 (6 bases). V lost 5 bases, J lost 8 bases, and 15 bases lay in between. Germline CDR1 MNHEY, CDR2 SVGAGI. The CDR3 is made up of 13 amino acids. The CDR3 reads CASSNNRVRGYTF. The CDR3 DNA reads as TGTGCCAGCAGTAATAACAGGGTTCGCGGCTACACCTTC.

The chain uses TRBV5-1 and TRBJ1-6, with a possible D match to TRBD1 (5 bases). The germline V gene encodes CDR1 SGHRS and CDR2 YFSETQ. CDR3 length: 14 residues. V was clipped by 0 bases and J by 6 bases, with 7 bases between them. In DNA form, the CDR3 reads TGCGCCAGCAGCTTGGTCGGGGGTAATTCACCCCTCCACTTT. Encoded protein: CASSLVGGNSPLHF.

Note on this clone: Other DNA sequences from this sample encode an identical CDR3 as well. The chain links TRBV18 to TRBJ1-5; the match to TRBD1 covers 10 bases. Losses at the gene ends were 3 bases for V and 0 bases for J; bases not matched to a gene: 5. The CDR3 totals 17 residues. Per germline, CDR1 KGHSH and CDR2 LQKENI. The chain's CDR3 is CASSPPGQGYSNQPQHF. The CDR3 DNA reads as TGTGCCAGCTCACCCCCGGGACAGGGGTATAGCAATCAGCCCCAGCATTTT.

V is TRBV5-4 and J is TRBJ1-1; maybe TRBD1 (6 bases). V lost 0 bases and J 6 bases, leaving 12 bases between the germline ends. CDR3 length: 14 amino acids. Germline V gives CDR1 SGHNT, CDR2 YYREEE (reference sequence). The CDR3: CASSLEGGKSEAFF. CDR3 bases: TGTGCCAGCAGCTTGGAGGGGGGGAAGTCTGAAGCTTTCTTT. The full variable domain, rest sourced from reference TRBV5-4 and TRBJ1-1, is ETGVTQSPTHLIKTRGQQVTLRCSSQSGHNTVSWYQQALGQGPQFIFQYYREEENGRGNFPPRFSGLQFPNYSSELNVNALELDDSALYLCASSLEGGKSEAFFGQGTRLTVV.

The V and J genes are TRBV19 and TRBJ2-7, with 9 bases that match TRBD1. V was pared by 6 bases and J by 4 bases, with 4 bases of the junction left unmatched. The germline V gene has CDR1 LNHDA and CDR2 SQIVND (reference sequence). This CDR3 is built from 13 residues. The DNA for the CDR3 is TGTGCCAGTAGCGTACAGGGGGCTTACGAGCAGTACTTC. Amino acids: CASSVQGAYEQYF.

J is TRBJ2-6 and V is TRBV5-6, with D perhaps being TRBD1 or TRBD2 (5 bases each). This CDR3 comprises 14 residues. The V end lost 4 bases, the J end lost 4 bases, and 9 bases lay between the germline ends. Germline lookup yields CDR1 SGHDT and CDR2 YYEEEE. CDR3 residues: CASSGTPGANVLTF. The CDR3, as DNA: TGTGCCAGCAGCGGGACCCCCGGGGCCAACGTCCTGACTTTC.

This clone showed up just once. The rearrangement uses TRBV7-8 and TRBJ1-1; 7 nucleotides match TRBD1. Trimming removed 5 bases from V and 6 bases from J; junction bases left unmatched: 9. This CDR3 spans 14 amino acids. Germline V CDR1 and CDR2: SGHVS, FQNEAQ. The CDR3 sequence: CASSPDRVTAEAFF. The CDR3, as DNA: TGTGCCAGCAGCCCAGACAGGGTAACGGCTGAAGCTTTCTTT.

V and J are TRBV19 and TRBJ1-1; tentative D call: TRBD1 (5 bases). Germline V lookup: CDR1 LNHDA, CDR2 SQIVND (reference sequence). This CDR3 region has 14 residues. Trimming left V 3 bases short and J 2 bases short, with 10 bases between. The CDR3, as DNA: TGTGCCAGTAGTATGCCGGGGGTAAACACTGAAGCTTTCTTT. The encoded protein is CASSMPGVNTEAFF.

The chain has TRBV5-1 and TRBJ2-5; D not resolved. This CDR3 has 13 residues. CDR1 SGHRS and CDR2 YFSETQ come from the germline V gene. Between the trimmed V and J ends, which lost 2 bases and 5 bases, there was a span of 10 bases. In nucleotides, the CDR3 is TGCGCCAGCAGCTTATCAGGCCCGGAGACCCAGTACTTC. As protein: CASSLSGPETQYF.

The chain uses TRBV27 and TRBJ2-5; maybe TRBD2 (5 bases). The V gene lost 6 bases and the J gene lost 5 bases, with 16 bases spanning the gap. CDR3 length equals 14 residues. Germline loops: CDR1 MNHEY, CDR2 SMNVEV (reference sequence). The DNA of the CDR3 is TGTGCCAGCAGGCTGGCGGGCGTGGGGGAGACCCAGTACTTC. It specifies CASRLAGVGETQYF.

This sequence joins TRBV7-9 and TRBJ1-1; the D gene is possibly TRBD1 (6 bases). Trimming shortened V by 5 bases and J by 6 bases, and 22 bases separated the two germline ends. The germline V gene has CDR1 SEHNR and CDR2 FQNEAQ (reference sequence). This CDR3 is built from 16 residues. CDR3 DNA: TGTGCCAGCAGCCACCTGGGAGGATGGGGGGCCCCTGAAGCTTTCTTT. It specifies CASSHLGGWGAPEAFF.

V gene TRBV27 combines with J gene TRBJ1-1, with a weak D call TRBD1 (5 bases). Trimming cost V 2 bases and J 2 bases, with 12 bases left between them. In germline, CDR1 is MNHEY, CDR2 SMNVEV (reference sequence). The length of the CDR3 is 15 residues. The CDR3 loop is CASSLKRGVNTEAFF. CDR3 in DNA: TGTGCCAGCAGTTTAAAGCGGGGGGTTAACACTGAAGCTTTCTTT.

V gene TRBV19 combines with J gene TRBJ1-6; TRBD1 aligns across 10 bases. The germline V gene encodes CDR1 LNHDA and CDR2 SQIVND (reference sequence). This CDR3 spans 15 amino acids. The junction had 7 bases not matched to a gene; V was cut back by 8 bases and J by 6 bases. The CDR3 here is CASALGQGINSPLHF. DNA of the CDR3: TGTGCCAGTGCCCTGGGACAGGGGATTAATTCACCCCTCCACTTT.

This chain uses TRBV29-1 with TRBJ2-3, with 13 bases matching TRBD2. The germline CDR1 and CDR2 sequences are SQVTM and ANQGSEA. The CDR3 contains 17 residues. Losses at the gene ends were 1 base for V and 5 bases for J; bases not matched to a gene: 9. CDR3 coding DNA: TGCAGCGTTGAAGCTCCACTAGCGGGAGGGCCGGTAGATACGCAGTATTTT. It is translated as CSVEAPLAGGPVDTQYF.

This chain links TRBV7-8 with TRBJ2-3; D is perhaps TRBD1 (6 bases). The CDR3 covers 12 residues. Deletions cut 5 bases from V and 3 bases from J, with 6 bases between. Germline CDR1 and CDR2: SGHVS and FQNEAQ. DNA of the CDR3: TGTGCCAGCAGCCAGGGGACAGATACGCAGTATTTT. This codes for CASSQGTDTQYF.

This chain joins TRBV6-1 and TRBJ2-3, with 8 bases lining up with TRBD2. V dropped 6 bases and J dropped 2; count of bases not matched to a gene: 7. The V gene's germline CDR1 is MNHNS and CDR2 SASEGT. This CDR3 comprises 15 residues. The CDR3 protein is CASRQLADPTDTQYF. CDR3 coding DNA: TGTGCCAGCAGGCAACTAGCGGATCCCACAGATACGCAGTATTTT.

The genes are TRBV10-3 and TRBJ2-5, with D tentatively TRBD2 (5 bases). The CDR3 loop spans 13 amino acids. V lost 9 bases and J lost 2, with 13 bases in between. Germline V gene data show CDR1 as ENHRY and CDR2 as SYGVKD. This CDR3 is CAIRDPGQETQYF. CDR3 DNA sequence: TGTGCCATACGGGATCCTGGGCAAGAGACCCAGTACTTC.

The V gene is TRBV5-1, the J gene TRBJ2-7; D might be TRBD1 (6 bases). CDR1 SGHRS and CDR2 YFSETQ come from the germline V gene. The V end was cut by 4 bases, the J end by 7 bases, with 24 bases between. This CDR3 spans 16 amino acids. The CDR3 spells CASSRLQPGTSGEQYF. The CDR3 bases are TGCGCCAGCAGCCGGTTACAACCCGGGACATCAGGAGAGCAGTACTTC.

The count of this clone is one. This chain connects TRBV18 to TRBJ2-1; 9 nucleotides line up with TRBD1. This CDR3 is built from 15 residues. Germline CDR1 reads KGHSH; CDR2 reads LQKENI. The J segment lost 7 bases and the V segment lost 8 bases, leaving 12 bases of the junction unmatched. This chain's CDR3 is CASQRGTGIENEQFF. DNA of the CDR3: TGTGCCAGCCAAAGGGGGACAGGGATAGAGAATGAGCAGTTCTTC.

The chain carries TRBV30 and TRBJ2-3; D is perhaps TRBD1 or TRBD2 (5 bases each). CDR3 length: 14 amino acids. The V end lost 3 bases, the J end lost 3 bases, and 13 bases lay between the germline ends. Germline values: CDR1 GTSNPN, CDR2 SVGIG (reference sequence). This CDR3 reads CAWRSRGGTDTQYF. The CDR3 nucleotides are TGTGCCTGGAGAAGCCGGGGCGGTACAGATACGCAGTATTTT. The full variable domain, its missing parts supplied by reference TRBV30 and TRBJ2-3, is SQTIHQWPATLVQPVGSPLSLECTVEGTSNPNLYWYRQAAGRGLQLLFYSVGIGQISSEVPQNLSASRPQDRQFILSSKKLLLSDSGFYLCAWRSRGGTDTQYFGPGTRLTVL.

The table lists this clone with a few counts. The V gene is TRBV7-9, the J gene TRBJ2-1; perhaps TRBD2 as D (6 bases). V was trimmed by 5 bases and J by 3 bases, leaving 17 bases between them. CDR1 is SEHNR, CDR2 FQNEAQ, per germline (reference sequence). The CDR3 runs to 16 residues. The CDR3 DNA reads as TGTGCCAGCAGCCACTCCCCCCGGGAGTTCTACAATGAGCAGTTCTTC. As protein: CASSHSPREFYNEQFF. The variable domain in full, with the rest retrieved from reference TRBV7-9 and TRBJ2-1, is DTGVSQNPRHKITKRGQNVTFRCDPISEHNRLYWYRQTLGQGPEFLTYFQNEAQLEKSRLLSDRFSAERPKGSFSTLEIQRTEQGDSAMYLCASSHSPREFYNEQFFGPGTRLTVL.

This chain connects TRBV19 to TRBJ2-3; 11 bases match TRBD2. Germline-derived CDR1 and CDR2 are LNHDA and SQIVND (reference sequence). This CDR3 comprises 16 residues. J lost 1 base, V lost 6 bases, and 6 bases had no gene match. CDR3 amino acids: CASRTSGVGGTDTQYF. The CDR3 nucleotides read TGTGCCAGTAGGACTAGCGGGGTGGGAGGCACAGATACGCAGTATTTT.

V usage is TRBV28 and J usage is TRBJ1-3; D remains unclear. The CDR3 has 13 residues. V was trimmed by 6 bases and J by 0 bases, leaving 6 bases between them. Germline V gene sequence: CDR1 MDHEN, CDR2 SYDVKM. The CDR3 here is CASRRSSGNTIYF. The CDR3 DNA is TGTGCCAGCAGGCGGAGCTCTGGAAACACCATATATTTT.

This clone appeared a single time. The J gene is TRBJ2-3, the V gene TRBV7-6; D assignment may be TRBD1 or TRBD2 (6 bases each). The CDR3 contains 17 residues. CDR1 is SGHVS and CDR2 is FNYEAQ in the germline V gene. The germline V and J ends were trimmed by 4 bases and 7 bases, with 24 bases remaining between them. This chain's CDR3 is CASSSRSQGRLHHTQYF. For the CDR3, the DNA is TGTGCCAGCAGCTCCCGCAGTCAGGGGAGGCTCCATCATACGCAGTATTTT. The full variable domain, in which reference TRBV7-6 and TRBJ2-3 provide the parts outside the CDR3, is GAGVSQSPRYKVTKRGQDVALRCDPISGHVSLYWYRQALGQGPEFLTYFNYEAQQDKSGLPNDRFSAERPEGSISTLTIQRTEQRDSAMYRCASSSRSQGRLHHTQYFGPGTRLTVL.

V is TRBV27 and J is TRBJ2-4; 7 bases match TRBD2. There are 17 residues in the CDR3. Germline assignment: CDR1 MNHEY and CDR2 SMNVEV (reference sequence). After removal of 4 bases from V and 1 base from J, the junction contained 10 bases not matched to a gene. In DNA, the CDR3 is TGTGCCAGCAGTTCCCTCGGGGGGTCTGCGGCCAAAAACATTCAGTACTTC. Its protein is CASSSLGGSAAKNIQYF.